The next 15 T cell receptor beta chains were all read from a single sample in a study of cytotoxic CD8 clonotypes in ibrutinib-treated CLL. Only in-frame clones appear in the TCRdb table, and some are missing; sequencing was by immunoSEQ multiplex PCR. The table includes 150,000 to 200,000 clones, 70% to 90% detected once. Sequenced here: PBMCs, sampled at disease progression, from a patient treated with ibrutinib. The receptors originated from a human donor with chronic lymphocytic leukemia.

The rearrangement links TRBV6-1 to TRBJ1-2, with 7 nucleotides matching TRBD1. The junction had 5 bases not matched to a gene; V was cut back by 4 bases and J by 0 bases. CDR1 MNHNS and CDR2 SASEGT come from the germline V gene. The CDR3 runs 15 residues. The chain's CDR3 is CASSATGSANYGYTF. The CDR3 nucleotides read TGTGCCAGCAGTGCGACAGGGTCGGCTAACTATGGCTACACCTTC.

This sequence joins TRBV29-1 and TRBJ1-2; D is perhaps TRBD1 (5 bases). The CDR3 totals 12 residues. Deletions cut 7 bases from V and 4 bases from J, with 13 bases between. CDR1 and CDR2 from the germline V gene are SQVTM and ANQGSEA. CDR3 in DNA: TGCAGCGCGGTGGGGGGAATCTATGGCTACACCTTC. Amino acid sequence: CSAVGGIYGYTF. The variable domain in full, with the rest retrieved from reference TRBV29-1 and TRBJ1-2, is SAVISQKPSRDICQRGTSLTIQCQVDSQVTMMFWYRQQPGQSLTLIATANQGSEATYESGFVIDKFPISRPNLTFSTLTVSNMSPEDSSIYLCSAVGGIYGYTFGSGTRLTVV.

V and J are TRBV4-1 and TRBJ2-2; D ambiguous. CDR1 is MGHRA, CDR2 YSYEKL, per germline. V shed 3 bases and J shed 7 bases, with 18 bases lying between them. The CDR3 sequence is 16 residues long. CDR3 in amino acids: CASSQGPIPFGGELFF. CDR3 nucleotides: TGCGCCAGCAGCCAGGGCCCAATACCCTTTGGCGGGGAGCTGTTTTTT.

This chain joins TRBV5-4 and TRBJ1-1, with D maybe TRBD1 (5 bases). The CDR3 spans 15 residues. The ends were cut back, 4 bases at V and 1 base at J, with 14 bases in the middle. Germline loops: CDR1 SGHNT, CDR2 YYREEE (reference sequence). CDR3 sequence: CASSIRDRSNTEAFF. CDR3 in DNA: TGTGCCAGCAGCATACGGGACCGCTCGAACACTGAAGCTTTCTTT.

The rearrangement uses TRBV7-6 and TRBJ2-3; 12 bases match TRBD2. This CDR3 region has 17 residues. CDR1 and CDR2 (germline): SGHVS, FNYEAQ. With 5 bases clipped from V and 3 bases from J, the junction kept 9 bases outside the gene matches. The CDR3 DNA follows: TGTGCCAGCAGCAAATCACTAGCGGGAGGTGGTACAGATACGCAGTATTTT. It codes for CASSKSLAGGGTDTQYF.

The chain uses TRBV4-1 and TRBJ1-5; the D gene is possibly TRBD1 (5 bases). Per germline, CDR1 MGHRA and CDR2 YSYEKL. This CDR3 has 15 amino acids. Deletions cut 4 bases from V and 6 bases from J, with 16 bases between. CDR3 nucleotide sequence: TGCGCCAGCAGCCGGGCGGGGGGTACGAGTCAGCCCCAGCATTTT. This gives the protein CASSRAGGTSQPQHF.

The V call is TRBV4-2, the J call TRBJ2-1, with 13 bases that match TRBD2. The V gene end was trimmed by 5 bases and the J gene end by 0 bases; junction bases not matched to a gene: 4. The CDR3 extends over 17 amino acids. Germline V gene lookup returns CDR1 LGHNA and CDR2 YNFKEQ. CDR3 nucleotide sequence: TGTGCCAGCAGCACCCGACTAGCGGGAGGCTCCTACAATGAGCAGTTCTTC. It translates to CASSTRLAGGSYNEQFF.

The chain couples TRBV7-8 to TRBJ2-7; D unresolved. The V end lost 1 base, the J end lost 0 bases, and 22 bases lay between the germline ends. CDR3 length equals 19 residues. CDR1 and CDR2 from the germline V gene are SGHVS and FQNEAQ. The CDR3 protein is CASSLGAIILRTSSYEQYF. In DNA form, the CDR3 reads TGTGCCAGCAGCTTAGGGGCGATTATCCTACGAACGAGCTCCTACGAGCAGTACTTC.

The chain's CDR3 is CASTLGAGGTRDTQYF. CDR3 bases: TGTGCCAGCACCTTGGGAGCGGGAGGGACACGAGATACGCAGTATTTT. The chain combines TRBV11-2 with TRBJ2-3, with 10 bases identical to TRBD2. The V gene end was trimmed by 7 bases and the J gene end by 5 bases; junction bases not matched to a gene: 12. CDR3 length: 16 residues. CDR1 and CDR2 from the germline V gene are SGHAT and FQNNGV.

This clone was seen a few times. The chain's CDR3 is CASSEAHGYTF. In nucleotides, the CDR3 is TGTGCCAGCAGTGAGGCCCATGGCTACACCTTC. The genes are TRBV25-1 and TRBJ1-2; D is undetermined. This CDR3 has 11 amino acids. The ends were cut back, 3 bases at V and 6 bases at J, with 5 bases in the middle. Germline values: CDR1 MGHDK, CDR2 SYGVNS.

This rearrangement joins TRBV9 to TRBJ1-1, with a possible D match to TRBD1 (5 bases). V dropped 0 bases and J dropped 9 bases, with 15 bases sitting between them. CDR1 and CDR2 (germline): SGDLS, YYNGEE. This CDR3 has 14 residues. The CDR3 DNA sequence: TGTGCCAGCAGCGTAGTCCTAACCGGGGGGAAAGCTTTCTTT. It specifies CASSVVLTGGKAFF.

V and J are TRBV28 and TRBJ2-7, with 8 positions matching TRBD1. V gave up 4 bases and J gave up 3 bases; unmatched junction bases: 11. The germline CDR1 and CDR2 sequences are MDHEN and SYDVKM. This CDR3 comprises 16 residues. The CDR3, as DNA: TGTGCCAGCAGTTCACTGGGTCAAACAGGGGGCTACGAGCAGTACTTC. Its protein is CASSSLGQTGGYEQYF.

The gene calls are TRBV21-1 and TRBJ2-7; the table gives TRBD1 as D, unverified against the DNA. TRBV21-1 constitutes a pseudogene. This CDR3 has 16 residues. This chain's CDR3 is CASSKAMNRGYHEQYF. The CDR3 bases are TGTGCCAGCAGCAAAGCCATGAACAGGGGGTACCACGAGCAGTACTTC.

In its sample, this clone was seen a few times. The V gene is TRBV6-6, the J gene TRBJ2-7; D is possibly TRBD1 (5 bases). CDR1 and CDR2 (germline): MNHNY, SVGAGI (reference sequence). CDR3 length: 13 residues. V was cut by 0 bases and J by 7 bases, with 10 bases left in between. CDR3 region: CASSYSPRVEQYF. The CDR3 nucleotides are TGTGCCAGCAGTTACTCACCCAGGGTGGAGCAGTACTTC.

The chain is built from TRBV7-9 and TRBJ2-1, with 8 nucleotides matching TRBD1. The germline gives CDR1 SEHNR, CDR2 FQNEAQ (reference sequence). The ends lost 0 bases at V and 6 bases at J; junction bases unmatched: 7. The CDR3 contains 16 residues. The CDR3 sequence: CASSLAGDRFGNEQFF. The CDR3 nucleotides are TGTGCCAGCAGCTTAGCGGGGGACAGGTTCGGCAATGAGCAGTTCTTC.